These 3 T cell receptor beta chains were sequenced from one sample in a study of identical twins. TCRdb called the 5' RACE reads again in MiXCR, with one record for every CDR3 protein. Of about 150,000 distinct CDR3 sequences in the sample, approximately 4% were seen once. The sequencing input was memory T cells sorted from blood. The receptors were sampled from a man aged 18-30 years in good health.

This clonotype was recorded at least ten times. This chain uses TRBV24-1 with TRBJ1-4; perhaps TRBD1 as D (6 bases). The V gene lost 9 bases and the J gene lost 7 bases, with 17 bases spanning the gap. This CDR3 comprises 14 residues. In germline, CDR1 is KGHDR, CDR2 SFDVKD. CDR3 nucleotides: TGTGCCACCTCCGCCGGGGGGGCTGGTGAAAAACTGTTTTTT. Its protein is CATSAGGAGEKLFF.

This clonotype has ten or more counts. The V gene is TRBV7-9, the J gene TRBJ2-1, with 7 bases matching TRBD2. From germline, CDR1 is SEHNR and CDR2 FQNEAQ (reference sequence). The junction had 12 bases not matched to a gene; V was cut back by 1 base and J by 12 bases. CDR3 length equals 15 residues. This CDR3 is CASSLGPNLAEGQFF. The CDR3 DNA reads as TGTGCCAGCAGCTTAGGCCCAAATCTAGCGGAGGGGCAGTTCTTC.

V and J are TRBV18 and TRBJ1-2; D gene ambiguous. Trimming removed 3 bases from V and 3 bases from J, with 8 bases in between. CDR1 and CDR2 from the germline V gene are KGHSH and LQKENI. This CDR3 comprises 13 residues. The CDR3: CASSPGIDYGYTF. The CDR3 coding sequence is TGTGCCAGCTCACCGGGCATCGACTATGGCTACACCTTC.